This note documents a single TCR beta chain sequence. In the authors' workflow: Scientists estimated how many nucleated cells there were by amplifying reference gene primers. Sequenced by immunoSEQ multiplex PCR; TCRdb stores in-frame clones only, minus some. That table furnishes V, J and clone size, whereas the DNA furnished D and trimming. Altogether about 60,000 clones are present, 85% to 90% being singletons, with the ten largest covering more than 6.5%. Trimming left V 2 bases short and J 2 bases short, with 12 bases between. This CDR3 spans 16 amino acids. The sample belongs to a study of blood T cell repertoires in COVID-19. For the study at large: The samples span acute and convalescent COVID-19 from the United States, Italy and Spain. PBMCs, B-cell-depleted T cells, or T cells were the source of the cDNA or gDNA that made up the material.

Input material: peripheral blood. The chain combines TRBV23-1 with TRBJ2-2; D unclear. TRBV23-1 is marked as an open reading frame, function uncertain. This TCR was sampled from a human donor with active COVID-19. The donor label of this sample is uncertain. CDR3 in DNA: TGCGCCAGCAGTCAACTAAGATTAGATAACACCGGGGAGCTGTTTTTT. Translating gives CASSQLRLDNTGELFF.